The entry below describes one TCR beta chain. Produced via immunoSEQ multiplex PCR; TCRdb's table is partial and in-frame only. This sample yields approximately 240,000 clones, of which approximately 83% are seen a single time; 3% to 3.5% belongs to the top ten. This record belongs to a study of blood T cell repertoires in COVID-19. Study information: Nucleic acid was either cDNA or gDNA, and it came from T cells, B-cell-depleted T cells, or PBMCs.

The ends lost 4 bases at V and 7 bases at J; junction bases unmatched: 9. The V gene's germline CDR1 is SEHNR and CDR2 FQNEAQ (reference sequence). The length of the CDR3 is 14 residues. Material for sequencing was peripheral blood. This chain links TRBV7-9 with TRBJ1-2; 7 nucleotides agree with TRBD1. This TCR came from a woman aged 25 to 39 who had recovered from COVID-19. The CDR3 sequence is CASSSTEGARGYTF. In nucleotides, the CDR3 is TGTGCCAGCAGCTCAACCGAGGGGGCGCGTGGCTACACCTTC.